Sequencing of this TCR beta chain was carried out in a study of blood T cell repertoires in COVID-19. Sequencing was performed with immunoSEQ multiplex PCR; in TCRdb, only in-frame clones are kept and a portion is missing. The table has about 190,000 clones, more than 75% seen once. This CDR3 is built from 12 residues. Trimming left V 5 bases short and J 4 bases short, with 10 bases between. Germline V gene sequence: CDR1 SGHRS, CDR2 YFSETQ. The source material was PBMCs or T cells enriched from blood (not recorded which). The receptor was derived from a woman in her thirties who had recovered from COVID-19. This chain links TRBV5-1 with TRBJ2-7; tentatively, D is TRBD1 (6 bases). The CDR3 bases are TGCGCCAGCAGGGCGGACAGATACGAGCAGTACTTC. Translation gives CASRADRYEQYF.